Following are 26 T cell receptor beta chains from one sample sequenced in a study of T cells in Graves' hyperthyroidism and ophthalmopathy (dated by TCRdb to the late 2010s). Library generation was performed with multiplex PCR. Sequencer: Illumina HiSeq 2000. Amplification of TCR beta CDR3 regions was carried out from RNA transcripts. For the first round of RT-PCR on the TCR CDR3, the HTBI primer set was used together with the Qiagen OneStep RT-PCR kit. Starting from the raw public reads, TCRdb applied fastp trimming at Q25, assembled clones with MiXCR and retained in-frame beta chains. All rows with the same CDR3 protein become a single entry with the most common DNA and genes. The sample contains 150,000 or so distinct CDR3 sequences, around 20% of them found a single time. The top ten clonotypes cover roughly 73% of the sample. Sequenced material: blood. These receptors were taken from a woman between 45 and 60 years old with Graves' hyperthyroidism that later progressed to Graves' ophthalmopathy.

This clonotype has at least ten counts. This rearrangement joins TRBV27 to TRBJ2-3; 7 bases align to TRBD1. The CDR3 length is 15 residues. The germline gives CDR1 MNHEY, CDR2 SMNVEV (reference sequence). V shed 6 bases, J shed 0 bases, and the junction held 6 bases outside the gene matches. CDR3 in amino acids: CASSEGDRSTDTQYF. The CDR3 DNA sequence: TGTGCCAGCAGCGAAGGGGACAGAAGCACAGATACGCAGTATTTT.

The chain joins TRBV19 to TRBJ2-2; TRBD1 matches 9 bases. Trimming cost V 3 bases and J 6 bases; bases outside gene matches: 11. The length of the CDR3 is 17 residues. Germline loops: CDR1 LNHDA, CDR2 SQIVND (reference sequence). CDR3 sequence: CASSIYSGQGRAGELFF. In DNA form, the CDR3 reads TGTGCCAGTAGTATTTACTCGGGACAGGGAAGAGCCGGGGAGCTGTTTTTT. The variable domain in full, with the rest retrieved from reference TRBV19 and TRBJ2-2, is DGGITQSPKYLFRKEGQNVTLSCEQNLNHDAMYWYRQDPGQGLRLIYYSQIVNDFQKGDIAEGYSVSREKKESFPLTVTSAQKNPTAFYLCASSIYSGQGRAGELFFGEGSRLTVL.

J is TRBJ1-5 and V is TRBV28; 7 nucleotides align to TRBD1. Germline V gene lookup returns CDR1 MDHEN and CDR2 SYDVKM. The CDR3 has 17 amino acids. After removal of 5 bases from V and 0 bases from J, the junction contained 10 bases not matched to a gene. CDR3 region: CASSPRQGDYSNQPQHF. The DNA of the CDR3 is TGTGCCAGCAGTCCAAGGCAGGGGGATTATAGCAATCAGCCCCAGCATTTT.

The chain couples TRBV2 to TRBJ2-1; TRBD2 agrees at 9 bases. This CDR3 spans 15 amino acids. Trimming took 7 bases from V and 8 from J; bases not matched to a gene: 12. CDR1 and CDR2 from the germline V gene are SNHLY and FYNNEI. In DNA, the CDR3 is TGTGCCAGCATCACCCCGGGACTAGCTTTTGATGAGCAGTTCTTC. Its translation: CASITPGLAFDEQFF. Supplemented by reference TRBV2 and TRBJ2-1, the full variable domain reads EPEVTQTPSHQVTQMGQEVILRCVPISNHLYFYWYRQILGQKVEFLVSFYNNEISEKSEIFDDQFSVERPDGSNFTLKIRSTKLEDSAMYFCASITPGLAFDEQFFGPGTRLTVL.

This clonotype was observed at least ten times. This chain joins TRBV5-5 and TRBJ1-1; the D gene is possibly TRBD1 (6 bases). The germline V gene encodes CDR1 SGHKS and CDR2 YYEKEE (reference sequence). V gave up 2 bases and J gave up 4 bases, with 12 bases separating them. The CDR3 extends over 14 amino acids. The CDR3 loop reads CASSLQGVITEAFF. CDR3 DNA: TGTGCCAGCAGCTTACAGGGTGTCATCACTGAAGCTTTCTTT.

In this sample, this clonotype turned up many times. The chain uses TRBV5-6 and TRBJ2-1, with D tentatively TRBD1 or TRBD2 (6 bases each). CDR3 length: 16 residues. V lost 1 base and J 1 base, leaving 12 bases between the germline ends. Germline V CDR1 and CDR2: SGHDT, YYEEEE. The CDR3 region has the DNA TGTGCCAGCAGCTTGAGGGGGGCCGGGTCCTACAATGAGCAGTTCTTC. Protein sequence: CASSLRGAGSYNEQFF.

In its sample, this clonotype was seen many times. CDR3 sequence: CSARDRDIRNQPQHF. As DNA, the CDR3 is TGCAGTGCTAGAGACAGGGATATTCGCAATCAGCCCCAGCATTTT. This sequence joins TRBV20-1 and TRBJ1-5, with D possibly matching TRBD1 (5 bases). This CDR3 is built from 15 residues. Trimming removed 0 bases from V and 2 bases from J, with 11 bases in between. Looked up from germline, CDR1 is DFQATT and CDR2 is SNEGSKA (reference sequence).

In this sample, this clonotype turned up many times. This chain links TRBV6-5 with TRBJ1-1; tentative D call: TRBD1 (5 bases). Trimming removed 2 bases at V and 5 bases at J, with 12 bases between. This CDR3 has 14 amino acids. Germline-derived CDR1 and CDR2 are MNHEY and SVGAGI. CDR3 nucleotide sequence: TGTGCCAGCAGTTACGCGGTAGAGGGGACTGAAGCTTTCTTT. Protein product: CASSYAVEGTEAFF.

This clonotype was detected a few times. Here the CDR3 reads CASSQVTGSYEQYF. The CDR3, as DNA: TGCGCCAGCAGCCAAGTAACAGGATCCTACGAGCAGTACTTC. The chain is built from TRBV4-1 and TRBJ2-7, with D maybe TRBD1 (5 bases). Germline-derived CDR1 and CDR2 are MGHRA and YSYEKL. There are 14 residues in the CDR3. Trimming left V 1 base short and J 1 base short, with 8 bases between.

This clonotype has ten or more counts. The chain couples TRBV6-2 or TRBV6-3 to TRBJ2-1; 11 positions agree with TRBD2. J lost 6 bases, V lost 6 bases, and 13 bases had no gene match. The CDR3 loop spans 17 amino acids. Looked up from germline, CDR1 is MNHEY and CDR2 is SVGEGT. CDR3 sequence (DNA): TGTGCCAGCAGCCGCGTCGGGACTAGCGGAGGGGGCAATGAGCAGTTCTTC. It encodes CASSRVGTSGGGNEQFF.

The rearrangement links TRBV20-1 to TRBJ1-2, with D possibly TRBD1 on 5 matching bases. The CDR3 is made up of 14 amino acids. Trimming removed 6 bases at V and 4 bases at J, with 18 bases between. Per the germline V gene, CDR1 is DFQATT and CDR2 is SNEGSKA (reference sequence). In nucleotides, the CDR3 is TGCAGTGCAATTAGACCGGGACCGCCCTATGGCTACACCTTC. Translation gives CSAIRPGPPYGYTF.

The CDR3 is CASSGPSGSQLNEQFF. CDR3 nucleotide sequence: TGTGCCAGCAGTGGGCCTAGCGGGAGTCAGCTCAATGAGCAGTTCTTC. This chain uses TRBV2 with TRBJ2-1; 10 nucleotides line up with TRBD2. The V segment lost 4 bases and the J segment 6 bases; nucleotides outside the gene matches: 9. CDR3 length: 16 amino acids. Germline CDR1 SNHLY, CDR2 FYNNEI.

In this sample, this clonotype turned up a few times. This sequence may be a read error, since a much larger clone differs from it by one base. The chain uses TRBV27 and TRBJ2-5; D might be TRBD1 or TRBD2, each matching 5 bases. CDR1 and CDR2 (germline): MNHEY, SMNVEV (reference sequence). The CDR3 runs 14 residues. The CDR3 is CAGRTGPPKETQYF. The CDR3 DNA follows: TGTGCCGGCAGGACGGGACCCCCGAAGGAGACCCAGTACTTC.

The chain combines TRBV7-2 with TRBJ2-1, with D unresolved. The CDR3 is made up of 11 amino acids. The germline V gene has CDR1 SGHTA and CDR2 FQGNSA. The V gene lost 9 bases and the J gene lost 6 bases, with 9 bases spanning the gap. As DNA, the CDR3 is TGTGCCAGTCTACAGTTCAATGAGCAGTTCTTC. It codes for CASLQFNEQFF.

This clonotype showed up many times. The chain joins TRBV28 to TRBJ1-2; D unresolved. Trimming pared 2 bases from V and 6 bases from J, leaving 13 bases between. Germline loops: CDR1 MDHEN, CDR2 SYDVKM. This CDR3 region has 14 residues. CDR3 loop: CASSLPWGRDGYTF. The CDR3 coding sequence is TGTGCCAGCAGTTTACCCTGGGGAAGGGATGGCTACACCTTC.

Ten or more counts support this clonotype. This sequence joins TRBV12-3 or TRBV12-4 and TRBJ2-5; D might be TRBD2 (6 bases). There are 11 residues in the CDR3. Between the trimmed V and J ends, which lost 5 bases and 7 bases, there was a span of 8 bases. The chain's CDR3 is CASSIGGTQYF. CDR3 coding DNA: TGTGCCAGCAGTATCGGGGGGACCCAGTACTTC.

This clonotype was recorded many times. The V call is TRBV24-1, the J call TRBJ1-2, with unresolved D. Trimming took 0 bases from V and 6 from J, leaving 7 bases between them. Germline CDR1 is KGHDR and CDR2 is SFDVKD. This CDR3 has 13 residues. The CDR3 reads CATSDLSGDGYTF. DNA for the CDR3: TGTGCCACCAGTGATTTGTCAGGAGATGGCTACACCTTC.

This clonotype was detected only a few times. The chain has TRBV19 and TRBJ2-2; D gene ambiguous. V was pared by 6 bases and J by 6 bases, with 14 bases between. This CDR3 region has 14 residues. CDR1 and CDR2 (germline): LNHDA, SQIVND (reference sequence). The CDR3: CASRQSRSPGELFF. The CDR3 region has the DNA TGTGCCAGTAGACAATCGCGTAGTCCCGGGGAGCTGTTTTTT.

This clonotype was seen at least ten times. The gene calls are TRBV20-1 and TRBJ2-7; 11 bases line up with TRBD2. The CDR3 runs 14 residues. V was pared by 5 bases and J by 5 bases, with 8 bases of the junction left unmatched. Germline V gene data show CDR1 as DFQATT and CDR2 as SNEGSKA (reference sequence). CDR3 nucleotides: TGCAGTGCTGGCGCTATTAGCGGGAGGGACGAGCAGTACTTC. Translated, it gives CSAGAISGRDEQYF.

This clonotype was counted at least ten times. V usage is TRBV20-1 and J usage is TRBJ1-1, with TRBD1 as a possible D gene (5 bases). The germline gives CDR1 DFQATT, CDR2 SNEGSKA (reference sequence). Trimming took 7 bases from V and 0 from J, leaving 9 bases between them. The CDR3 covers 12 residues. The CDR3 DNA follows: TGCAGTGTTGAGGGGTTGAACACTGAAGCTTTCTTT. Protein product: CSVEGLNTEAFF.

This clonotype was recorded a few times. The rearrangement joins TRBV7-8 to TRBJ1-6; D is possibly TRBD1 (5 bases). The CDR3 contains 16 residues. V shed 2 bases and J shed 9 bases, with 17 bases lying between them. CDR1 and CDR2 from the germline V gene are SGHVS and FQNEAQ. DNA of the CDR3: TGTGCCAGCAGCTTAACGGGACCCGGGTTAGGTTCACCCCTCCACTTT. It is translated as CASSLTGPGLGSPLHF.

This clonotype showed up many times. The J gene is TRBJ2-1, the V gene TRBV28; TRBD1 or TRBD2 may be the D gene (5 bases each). The CDR3 contains 12 residues. V was clipped by 5 bases and J by 14 bases, with 16 bases between them. Germline V gene data show CDR1 as MDHEN and CDR2 as SYDVKM. The CDR3: CASSRPPGPEFF. CDR3 DNA sequence: TGTGCCAGCAGTCGACCCCCGGGACCCGAGTTCTTC. Combining the CDR3 with reference TRBV28 and TRBJ2-1 gives the whole variable domain DVKVTQSSRYLVKRTGEKVFLECVQDMDHENMFWYRQDPGLGLRLIYFSYDVKMKEKGDIPEGYSVSREKKERFSLILESASTNQTSMYLCASSRPPGPEFFGPGTRLTVL.

The CDR3 DNA reads as TGTGCCAGCTCACTACGCCTGGGGGACAGGGAAAACACCATATATTTT. Its translation is CASSLRLGDRENTIYF. The V gene is TRBV18, the J gene TRBJ1-3, with 9 positions matching TRBD1. Germline values: CDR1 KGHSH, CDR2 LQKENI. The V gene end was trimmed by 4 bases and the J gene end by 6 bases; junction bases not matched to a gene: 10. The CDR3 length is 16 residues.

CDR3 amino acids: CASSLPSDLTDTQYF. CDR3 bases: TGTGCCAGCAGTTTACCGTCAGACCTCACAGATACGCAGTATTTT. The chain links TRBV28 to TRBJ2-3; D unresolved. Between the trimmed V and J ends, which lost 2 bases and 2 bases, there was a span of 11 bases. The CDR3 is made up of 15 amino acids. Germline V CDR1 and CDR2: MDHEN, SYDVKM.

This clonotype came up many times. This rearrangement joins TRBV3-1 to TRBJ1-1; D remains ambiguous. Germline values: CDR1 LGHDT, CDR2 YNNKEL (reference sequence). This CDR3 has 12 residues. Deletions cut 1 base from V and 8 bases from J, with 8 bases between. This chain's CDR3 is CASSQGSGEAFF. The CDR3 bases are TGTGCCAGCAGCCAAGGGTCCGGGGAAGCTTTCTTT. Full variable domain (outside the CDR3, taken from reference TRBV3-1 and TRBJ1-1): DTAVSQTPKYLVTQMGNDKSIKCEQNLGHDTMYWYKQDSKKFLKIMFSYNNKELIINETVPNRFSPKSPDKAHLNLHINSLELGDSAVYFCASSQGSGEAFFGQGTRLTVV.

This clonotype has ten or more counts. This chain joins TRBV28 and TRBJ1-5; D gene unclear. Trimming took off 4 bases at V and 0 bases at J, with 13 bases between the two ends. The CDR3 extends over 16 amino acids. The V gene's germline CDR1 is MDHEN and CDR2 SYDVKM. As DNA, the CDR3 is TGTGCCAGCAGTTCTAGCTACAGACATAGCAATCAGCCCCAGCATTTT. Amino acids: CASSSSYRHSNQPQHF.